This TCR beta chain emerged from a study of T-cell memory formation after mild COVID-19. Per the germline V gene, CDR1 is MNHEY and CDR2 is SVGAGI. Trimming stripped 0 bases from V and 2 bases from J, with 10 bases between. This CDR3 comprises 15 residues. TCRdb recomputed calls from the 5' RACE reads with MiXCR, one row per CDR3 protein. The sample lists approximately 560,000 distinct CDR3 sequences; 17% were seen once. Sequenced: PBMCs or a T cell subset sorted from them (not recorded which). V gene TRBV6-5 combines with J gene TRBJ1-2, with a weak D call TRBD1 (6 bases). This sequence was found in an adult woman who had mild COVID-19 (a few samples of this study predate the infection). Cell type and time point are not known. The CDR3 sequence: CASSYSGQRNYGYTF. CDR3 coding DNA: TGTGCCAGCAGTTACTCAGGACAGAGAAACTATGGCTACACCTTC.